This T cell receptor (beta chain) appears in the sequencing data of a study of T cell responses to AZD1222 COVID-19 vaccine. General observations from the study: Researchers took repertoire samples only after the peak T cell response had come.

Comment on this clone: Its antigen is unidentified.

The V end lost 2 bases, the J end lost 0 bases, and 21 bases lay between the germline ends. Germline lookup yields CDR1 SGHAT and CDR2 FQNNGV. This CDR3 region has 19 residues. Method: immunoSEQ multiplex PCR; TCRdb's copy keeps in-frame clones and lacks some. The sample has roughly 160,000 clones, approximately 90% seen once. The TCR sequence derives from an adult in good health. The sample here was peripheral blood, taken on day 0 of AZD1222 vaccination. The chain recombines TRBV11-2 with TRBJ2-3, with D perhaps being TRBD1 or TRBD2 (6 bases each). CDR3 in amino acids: CASSLLQGLRQTSTDTQYF. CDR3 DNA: TGTGCCAGCAGCTTATTACAGGGACTTCGGCAAACTAGCACAGATACGCAGTATTTT.